The 11 T cell receptor beta chains presented below share a single source sample, sequenced in a study of T-cell reconstitution after alpha-beta-depleted transplantation in children. The TCRbeta library was prepared with unique molecular identifiers. TCRdb passed the PCR reads through MiXCR, listing each CDR3 protein once. The sample has tens of thousands of distinct CDR3 sequences; less than 55% are singletons. This material consisted of PBMCs, mostly from graft donor cells, taken 360 days after TCRalphabeta/CD19-depleted stem cell transplant. Receptors originate from a male patient aged 10-17 years who had a stem cell transplant for acute lymphoblastic leukemia, so the T cells may come from the graft donor.

Here the CDR3 DNA reads TGTGCCAGCAGTCCTAATGCGGGGGAGGGCTACACCTTC. Its translation: CASSPNAGEGYTF. The chain links TRBV6-1 to TRBJ1-2; the D gene is possibly TRBD1 (5 bases). In germline, CDR1 is MNHNS, CDR2 SASEGT. This CDR3 is built from 13 residues. The ends were cut back, 5 bases at V and 8 bases at J, with 15 bases in the middle.

The table lists this clonotype with a few counts. This chain connects TRBV4-3 to TRBJ2-1; D remains ambiguous. Germline CDR1 LGHNA, CDR2 YSLEER. The CDR3 has 14 amino acids. Trimming took 5 bases from V and 0 from J, leaving 8 bases between them. This CDR3 is CASSRSYSYNEQFF. The CDR3 region has the DNA TGCGCCAGCAGCAGGTCTTACTCCTACAATGAGCAGTTCTTC.

V usage is TRBV4-3 and J usage is TRBJ2-3; D possibly corresponds to TRBD1 (6 bases). Germline-derived CDR1 and CDR2 are LGHNA and YSLEER. CDR3 size: 16 residues. V dropped 0 bases and J dropped 3 bases, with 13 bases sitting between them. In DNA, the CDR3 is TGCGCCAGCAGCCAAGATTCACAGGGTGGGACAGATACGCAGTATTTT. Protein: CASSQDSQGGTDTQYF.

In this sample, this clonotype turned up a few times. As DNA, the CDR3 is TGTGCCAGCAGCTTTCCAATATCCAATGAGCAGTTCTTC. Encoded protein: CASSFPISNEQFF. J is TRBJ2-1 and V is TRBV11-2; D is undetermined. This CDR3 has 13 amino acids. The germline V and J ends were trimmed by 3 bases and 6 bases, with 9 bases remaining between them. Germline V CDR1 and CDR2: SGHAT, FQNNGV.

This clonotype has just a few counts. The chain employs TRBV5-1 and TRBJ2-5; D may correspond to TRBD1 or TRBD2 (6 bases each). Trimming removed 3 bases from V and 5 bases from J, with 20 bases in between. Germline-derived CDR1 and CDR2 are SGHRS and YFSETQ. The CDR3 spans 16 residues. CDR3 sequence (DNA): TGCGCCAGCAGCTGGCAGTTCCGGGGGCGCAGGGAGACCCAGTACTTC. Translated, it gives CASSWQFRGRRETQYF.

The chain has TRBV12-3 or TRBV12-4 and TRBJ2-7, with D possibly called TRBD1 or TRBD2 (6 bases each). The CDR3 has 13 residues. The V and J ends lost 2 bases and 6 bases respectively, with 11 bases between them. CDR3 nucleotide sequence: TGTGCCAGCAGTTTAAAAGGGGGAGGCGAGCAGTACTTC. Translating gives CASSLKGGGEQYF.

This clonotype was seen at least ten times. The gene calls are TRBV5-1 and TRBJ1-1; D is unclear. The CDR3 has 11 amino acids. Trimming shortened V by 5 bases and J by 5 bases, and 7 bases separated the two germline ends. Germline V lookup: CDR1 SGHRS, CDR2 YFSETQ. CDR3 protein: CASRQHTEAFF. Written as DNA, the CDR3 is TGCGCCAGCAGACAACATACTGAAGCTTTCTTT.

This clonotype was recorded many times. V and J are TRBV9 and TRBJ2-7, with TRBD2 matching over 8 bases. The V gene end was trimmed by 4 bases and the J gene end by 2 bases; junction bases not matched to a gene: 5. This CDR3 is built from 14 residues. Germline V lookup: CDR1 SGDLS, CDR2 YYNGEE. The CDR3 sequence is CASSISGIPYEQYF. The DNA for the CDR3 is TGTGCCAGCAGCATTAGCGGGATCCCCTACGAGCAGTACTTC.

This chain uses TRBV3-1 with TRBJ2-7, with D perhaps TRBD1 (6 bases). The CDR3 runs 11 residues. The V gene's germline CDR1 is LGHDT and CDR2 YNNKEL (reference sequence). The germline V and J ends were trimmed by 5 bases and 4 bases, with 6 bases remaining between them. The CDR3 DNA reads as TGTGCCAGCAGCGGACAGTACGAGCAGTACTTC. It encodes CASSGQYEQYF.

The CDR3: CASSLVVRRGRYRGDTQYF. The DNA for the CDR3 is TGTGCCAGCAGCTTAGTAGTCAGAAGGGGCAGATATAGGGGAGATACGCAGTATTTT. This chain joins TRBV11-2 and TRBJ2-3, with D maybe TRBD1 (5 bases). V lost 1 base and J lost 5, with 25 bases in between. CDR3 length equals 19 residues. Germline CDR1 is SGHAT and CDR2 is FQNNGV.

The V and J genes are TRBV20-1 and TRBJ2-7; no reliable D call. The V end lost 0 bases, the J end lost 4 bases, and 4 bases lay between the germline ends. Germline CDR1 reads DFQATT; CDR2 reads SNEGSKA (reference sequence). This CDR3 spans 11 amino acids. CDR3 residues: CSAREGYEQYF. As DNA, the CDR3 is TGCAGTGCTAGAGAGGGTTACGAGCAGTACTTC.